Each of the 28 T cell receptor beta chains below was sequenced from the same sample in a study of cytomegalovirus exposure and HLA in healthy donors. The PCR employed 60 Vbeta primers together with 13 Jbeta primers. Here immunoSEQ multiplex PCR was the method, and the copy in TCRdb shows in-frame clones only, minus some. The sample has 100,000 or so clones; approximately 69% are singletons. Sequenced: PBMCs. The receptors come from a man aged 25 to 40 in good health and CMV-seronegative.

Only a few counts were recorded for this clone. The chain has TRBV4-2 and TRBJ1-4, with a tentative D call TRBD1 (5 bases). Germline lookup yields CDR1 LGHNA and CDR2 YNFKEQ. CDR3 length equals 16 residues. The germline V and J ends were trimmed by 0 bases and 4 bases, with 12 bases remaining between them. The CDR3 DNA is TGTGCCAGCAGCCAAGATCGGGGGACGGGTAATGAAAAACTGTTTTTT. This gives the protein CASSQDRGTGNEKLFF.

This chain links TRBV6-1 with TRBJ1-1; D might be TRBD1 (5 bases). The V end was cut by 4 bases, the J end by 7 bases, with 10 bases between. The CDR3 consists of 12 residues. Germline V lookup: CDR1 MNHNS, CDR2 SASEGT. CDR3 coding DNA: TGTGCCAGCAGTGCCTACAGGTATGAAGCTTTCTTT. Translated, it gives CASSAYRYEAFF.

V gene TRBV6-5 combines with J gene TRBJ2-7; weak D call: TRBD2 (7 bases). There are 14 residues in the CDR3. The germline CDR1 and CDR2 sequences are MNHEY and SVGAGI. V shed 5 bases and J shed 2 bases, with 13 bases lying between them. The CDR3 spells CASSTPGGTYEQYF. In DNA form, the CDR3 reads TGTGCCAGCAGTACCCCGGGGGGCACCTACGAGCAGTACTTC.

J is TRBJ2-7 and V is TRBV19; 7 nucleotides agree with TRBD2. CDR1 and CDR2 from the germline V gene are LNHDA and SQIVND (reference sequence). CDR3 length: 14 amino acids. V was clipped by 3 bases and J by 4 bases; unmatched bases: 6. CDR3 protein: CASSMRGFRYEQYF. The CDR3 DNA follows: TGTGCCAGTAGTATGCGGGGGTTCAGATACGAGCAGTACTTC.

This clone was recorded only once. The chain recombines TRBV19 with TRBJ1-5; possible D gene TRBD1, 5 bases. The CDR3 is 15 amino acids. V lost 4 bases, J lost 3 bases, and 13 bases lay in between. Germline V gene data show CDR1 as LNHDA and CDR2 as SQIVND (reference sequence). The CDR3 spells CASSSGGGVNQPQHF. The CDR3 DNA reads TGTGCCAGTAGTAGCGGGGGTGGGGTCAATCAGCCCCAGCATTTT. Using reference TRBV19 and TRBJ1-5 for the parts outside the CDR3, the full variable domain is DGGITQSPKYLFRKEGQNVTLSCEQNLNHDAMYWYRQDPGQGLRLIYYSQIVNDFQKGDIAEGYSVSREKKESFPLTVTSAQKNPTAFYLCASSSGGGVNQPQHFGDGTRLSIL.

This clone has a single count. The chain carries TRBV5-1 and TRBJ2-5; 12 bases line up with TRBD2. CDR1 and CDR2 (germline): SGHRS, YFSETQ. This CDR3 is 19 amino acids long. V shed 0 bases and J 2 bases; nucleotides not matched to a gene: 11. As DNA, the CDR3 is TGCGCCAGCAGCTTGGCCGGGCGGCTAGCGGGAGGGAGGCAAGAGACCCAGTACTTC. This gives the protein CASSLAGRLAGGRQETQYF.

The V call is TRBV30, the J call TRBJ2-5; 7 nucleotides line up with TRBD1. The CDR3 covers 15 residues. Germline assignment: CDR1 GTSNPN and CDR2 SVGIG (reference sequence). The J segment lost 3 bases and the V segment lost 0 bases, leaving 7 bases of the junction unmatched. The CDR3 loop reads CAWSVPGTAKETQYF. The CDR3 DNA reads TGTGCCTGGAGTGTACCCGGGACAGCGAAAGAGACCCAGTACTTC.

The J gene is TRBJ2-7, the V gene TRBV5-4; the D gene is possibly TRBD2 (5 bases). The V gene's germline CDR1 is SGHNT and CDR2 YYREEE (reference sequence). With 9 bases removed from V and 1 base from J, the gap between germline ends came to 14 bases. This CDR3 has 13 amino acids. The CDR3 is CATQSTSSYEQYF. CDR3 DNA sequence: TGTGCCACCCAAAGCACTAGTTCCTACGAGCAGTACTTC.

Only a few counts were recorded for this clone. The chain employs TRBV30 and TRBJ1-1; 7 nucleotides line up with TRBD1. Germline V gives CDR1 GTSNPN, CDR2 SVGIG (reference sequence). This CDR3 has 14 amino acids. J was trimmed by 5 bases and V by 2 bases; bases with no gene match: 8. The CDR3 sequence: CAWSFRDRKTEAFF. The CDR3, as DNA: TGTGCCTGGAGTTTTAGGGACAGAAAGACTGAAGCTTTCTTT.

DNA for the CDR3: TGTGCCAGCAGCTTGGAAACGACAGGTGGACTGTTTTTT. This codes for CASSLETTGGLFF. V and J are TRBV7-2 and TRBJ1-4, with D perhaps matching TRBD1 (6 bases). The V gene lost 3 bases and the J gene lost 13 bases, with 15 bases spanning the gap. CDR3 length equals 13 residues. In germline, CDR1 is SGHTA, CDR2 FQGNSA. Variable domain in full (rest from reference TRBV7-2 and TRBJ1-4): GAGVSQSPSNKVTEKGKDVELRCDPISGHTALYWYRQSLGQGLEFLIYFQGNSAPDKSGLPSDRFSAERTGGSVSTLTIQRTQQEDSAVYLCASSLETTGGLFFGSGTQLSVL.

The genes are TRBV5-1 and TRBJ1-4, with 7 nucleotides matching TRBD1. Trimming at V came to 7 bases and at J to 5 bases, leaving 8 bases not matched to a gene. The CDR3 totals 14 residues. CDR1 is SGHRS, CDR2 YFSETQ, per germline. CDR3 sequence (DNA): TGCGCCAGCGGACCGGGACAGCTAAATGAAAAACTGTTTTTT. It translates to CASGPGQLNEKLFF.

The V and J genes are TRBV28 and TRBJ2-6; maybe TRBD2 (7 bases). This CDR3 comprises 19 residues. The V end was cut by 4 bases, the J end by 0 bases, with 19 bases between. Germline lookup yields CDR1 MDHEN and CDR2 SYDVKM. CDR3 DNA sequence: TGTGCCAGCAGTTGGCCCTTGACGGGGGGCGGCTCTGGGGCCAACGTCCTGACTTTC. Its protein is CASSWPLTGGGSGANVLTF.

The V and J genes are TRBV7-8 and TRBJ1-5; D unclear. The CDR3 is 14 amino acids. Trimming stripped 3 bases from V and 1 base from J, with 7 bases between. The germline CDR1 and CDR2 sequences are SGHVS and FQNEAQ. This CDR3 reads CASSFAGSNQPQHF. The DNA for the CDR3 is TGTGCCAGCAGCTTTGCCGGGAGCAATCAGCCCCAGCATTTT. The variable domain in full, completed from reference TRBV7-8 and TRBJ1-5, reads GAGVSQSPRYKVAKRGQDVALRCDPISGHVSLFWYQQALGQGPEFLTYFQNEAQLDKSGLPSDRFFAERPEGSVSTLKIQRTQQEDSAVYLCASSFAGSNQPQHFGDGTRLSIL.

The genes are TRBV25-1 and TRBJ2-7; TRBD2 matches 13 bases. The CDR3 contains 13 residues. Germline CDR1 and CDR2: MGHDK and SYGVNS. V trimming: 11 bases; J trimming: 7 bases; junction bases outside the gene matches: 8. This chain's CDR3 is CASKGTSGKEQYF. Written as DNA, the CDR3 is TGTGCCTCCAAAGGGACTAGCGGGAAAGAGCAGTACTTC.

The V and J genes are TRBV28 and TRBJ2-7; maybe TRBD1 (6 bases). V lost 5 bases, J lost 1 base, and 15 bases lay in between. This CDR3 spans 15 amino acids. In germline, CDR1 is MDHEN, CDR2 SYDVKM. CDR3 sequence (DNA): TGTGCCAGCAGTCAGGGGTTACCATCTTCCTACGAGCAGTACTTC. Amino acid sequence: CASSQGLPSSYEQYF.

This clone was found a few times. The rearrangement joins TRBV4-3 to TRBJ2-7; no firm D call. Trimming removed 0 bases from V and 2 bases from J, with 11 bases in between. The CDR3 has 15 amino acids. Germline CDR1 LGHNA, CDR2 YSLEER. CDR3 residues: CASSQDRGSAYEQYF. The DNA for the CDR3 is TGCGCCAGCAGCCAAGATCGCGGCAGTGCCTACGAGCAGTACTTC.

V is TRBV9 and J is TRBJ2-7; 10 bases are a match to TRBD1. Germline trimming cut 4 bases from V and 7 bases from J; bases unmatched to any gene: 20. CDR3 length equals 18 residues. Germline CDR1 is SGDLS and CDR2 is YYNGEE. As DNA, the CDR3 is TGTGCCAGCAGCTCCCGGGACAGGGGTATTGGGGGTGGGACTGAGCAGTACTTC. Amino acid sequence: CASSSRDRGIGGGTEQYF.

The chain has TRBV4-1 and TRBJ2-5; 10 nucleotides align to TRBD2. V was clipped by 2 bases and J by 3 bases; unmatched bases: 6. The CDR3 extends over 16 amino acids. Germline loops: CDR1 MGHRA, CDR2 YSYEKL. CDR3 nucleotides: TGCGCCAGCAGCCAATTGTCCGGGACTAGCGAAGAGACCCAGTACTTC. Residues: CASSQLSGTSEETQYF.

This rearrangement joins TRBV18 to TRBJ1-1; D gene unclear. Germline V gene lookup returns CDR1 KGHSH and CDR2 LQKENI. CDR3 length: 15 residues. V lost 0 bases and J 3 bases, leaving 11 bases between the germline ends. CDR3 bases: TGTGCCAGCTCACCACCTAACAGCTGGTACACTGAAGCTTTCTTT. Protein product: CASSPPNSWYTEAFF.

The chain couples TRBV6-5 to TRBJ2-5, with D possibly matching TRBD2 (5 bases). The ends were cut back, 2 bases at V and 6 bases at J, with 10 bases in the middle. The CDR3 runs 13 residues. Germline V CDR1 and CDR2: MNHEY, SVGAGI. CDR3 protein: CASSYEGVKTQYF. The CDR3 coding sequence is TGTGCCAGCAGTTACGAGGGAGTTAAGACCCAGTACTTC.

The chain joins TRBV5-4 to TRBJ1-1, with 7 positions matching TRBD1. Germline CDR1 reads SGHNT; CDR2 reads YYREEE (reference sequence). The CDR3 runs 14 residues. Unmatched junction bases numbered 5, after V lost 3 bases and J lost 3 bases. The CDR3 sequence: CASSYRGLDTEAFF. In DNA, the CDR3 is TGTGCCAGCAGCTATAGGGGGCTGGACACTGAAGCTTTCTTT.

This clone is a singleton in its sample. CDR3 loop: CASSNPGGELFF. The DNA of the CDR3 is TGTGCCAGCAGCAATCCAGGCGGGGAGCTGTTTTTT. The chain carries TRBV5-5 and TRBJ2-2; D not certain. The ends were cut back, 4 bases at V and 7 bases at J, with 8 bases in the middle. Germline loops: CDR1 SGHKS, CDR2 YYEKEE (reference sequence). The CDR3 spans 12 residues.

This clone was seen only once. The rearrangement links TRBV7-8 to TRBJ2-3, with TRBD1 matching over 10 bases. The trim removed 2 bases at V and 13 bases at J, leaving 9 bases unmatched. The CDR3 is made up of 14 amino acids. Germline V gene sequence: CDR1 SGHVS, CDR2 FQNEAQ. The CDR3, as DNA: TGTGCCAGCAGCTTACCCCCGGGGGACAGGGGCGAGTATTTT. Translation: CASSLPPGDRGEYF.

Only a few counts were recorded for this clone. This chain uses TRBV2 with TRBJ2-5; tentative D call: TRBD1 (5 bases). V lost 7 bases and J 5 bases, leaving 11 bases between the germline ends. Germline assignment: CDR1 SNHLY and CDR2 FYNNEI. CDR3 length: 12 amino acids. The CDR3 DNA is TGTGCCAGCACAGGGTATCGGGAGACCCAGTACTTC. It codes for CASTGYRETQYF.

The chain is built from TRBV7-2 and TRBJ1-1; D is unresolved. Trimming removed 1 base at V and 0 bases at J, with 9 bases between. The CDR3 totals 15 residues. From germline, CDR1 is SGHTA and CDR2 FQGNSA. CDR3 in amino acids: CASSLVGVLNTEAFF. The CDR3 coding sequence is TGTGCCAGCAGCTTAGTGGGAGTACTGAACACTGAAGCTTTCTTT.

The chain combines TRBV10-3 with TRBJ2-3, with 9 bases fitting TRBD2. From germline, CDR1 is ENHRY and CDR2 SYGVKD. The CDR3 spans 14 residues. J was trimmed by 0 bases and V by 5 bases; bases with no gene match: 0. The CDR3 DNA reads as TGTGCCATCAGTACTAGCGGGAGCACAGATACGCAGTATTTT. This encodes CAISTSGSTDTQYF.

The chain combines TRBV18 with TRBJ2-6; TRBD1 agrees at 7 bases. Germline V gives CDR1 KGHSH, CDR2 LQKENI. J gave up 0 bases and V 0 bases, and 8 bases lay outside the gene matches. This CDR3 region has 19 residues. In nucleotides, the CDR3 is TGTGCCAGCTCACCACCAGGGGGCGTGGGGAGCTCTGGGGCCAACGTCCTGACTTTC. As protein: CASSPPGGVGSSGANVLTF.

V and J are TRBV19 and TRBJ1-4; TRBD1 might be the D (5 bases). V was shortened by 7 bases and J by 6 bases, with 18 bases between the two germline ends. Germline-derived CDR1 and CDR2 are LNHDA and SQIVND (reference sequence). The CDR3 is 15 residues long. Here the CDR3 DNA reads TGTGCCAGTACCCTAGGGAGGGACGGATATGAAAAACTGTTTTTT. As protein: CASTLGRDGYEKLFF.